These 25 T cell receptor beta chains originate from one sample sequenced in a study of response to subunit inactivated influenza vaccine. In TCRdb, the RT-PCR reads were re-called with MiXCR into one record per CDR3 protein. The sample yields fewer than 700,000 distinct CDR3 sequences, roughly 13% seen once. The starting material was PBMCs from blood, obtained about 40 days after vaccination. The receptors originated from a man in his fifties or sixties who received an inactivated influenza vaccine.

This sequence joins TRBV9 and TRBJ1-5, with D possibly TRBD1 on 6 matching bases. CDR1 and CDR2 (germline): SGDLS, YYNGEE. This CDR3 is built from 16 residues. Trimming cost V 0 bases and J 5 bases, with 15 bases left between them. The DNA for the CDR3 is TGTGCCAGCAGCGTAGGGGACATCAGAACCCATCAGCCCCAGCATTTT. Translation gives CASSVGDIRTHQPQHF.

This clonotype was counted only a few times. The rearrangement uses TRBV10-3 and TRBJ2-2, with no clear D. Germline-derived CDR1 and CDR2 are ENHRY and SYGVKD. The CDR3 extends over 15 amino acids. Trimming took 3 bases from V and 0 from J, leaving 8 bases between them. The CDR3 DNA reads as TGTGCCATCAGTGACAATGCCGCGAACACCGGGGAGCTGTTTTTT. This gives the protein CAISDNAANTGELFF.

The chain links TRBV12-3 or TRBV12-4 to TRBJ1-5; D possibly corresponds to TRBD1 (6 bases). With 2 bases removed from V and 4 bases from J, the gap between germline ends came to 9 bases. This CDR3 has 14 residues. The CDR3 here is CASSLQQGNQPQHF. In DNA, the CDR3 is TGTGCCAGCAGTTTACAACAGGGAAATCAGCCCCAGCATTTT.

This clonotype showed up many times. The chain combines TRBV12-3 or TRBV12-4 with TRBJ1-2, with 7 bases aligning to TRBD1. The CDR3 sequence is 16 residues long. Germline trimming cut 5 bases from V and 4 bases from J; bases unmatched to any gene: 13. CDR3 protein: CASSPRGDNRGYGYTF. CDR3 in DNA: TGTGCCAGCAGTCCCAGGGGGGACAATAGGGGCTATGGCTACACCTTC.

This clonotype was counted a few times. The chain links TRBV29-1 to TRBJ2-1, with D perhaps matching TRBD1 (6 bases). Deletions cut 7 bases from V and 0 bases from J, with 19 bases between. CDR1 is SQVTM and CDR2 is ANQGSEA in the germline V gene. This CDR3 is 16 amino acids long. In nucleotides, the CDR3 is TGCAGCGCCGTGGGCGTAGACAGGAGCTCCTACAATGAGCAGTTCTTC. The encoded protein is CSAVGVDRSSYNEQFF.

This clonotype was seen a few times. This sequence joins TRBV20-1 and TRBJ1-5; D remains ambiguous. Trimming pared 3 bases from V and 3 bases from J, leaving 9 bases between. Looked up from germline, CDR1 is DFQATT and CDR2 is SNEGSKA (reference sequence). The length of the CDR3 is 13 residues. The CDR3 sequence: CSASGESNQPQHF. CDR3 sequence (DNA): TGCAGTGCTAGTGGGGAATCCAATCAGCCCCAGCATTTT.

The chain links TRBV20-1 to TRBJ1-1, with D uncertain. Germline loops: CDR1 DFQATT, CDR2 SNEGSKA (reference sequence). The length of the CDR3 is 11 residues. The V and J ends lost 3 bases and 5 bases respectively, with 7 bases between them. Here the CDR3 reads CSASSETEAFF. The CDR3, as DNA: TGCAGTGCTAGTTCTGAAACTGAAGCTTTCTTT.

The chain carries TRBV4-1 and TRBJ2-1, with D maybe TRBD1 (5 bases). Germline-derived CDR1 and CDR2 are MGHRA and YSYEKL. CDR3 length equals 16 residues. V was trimmed by 3 bases and J by 6 bases, leaving 18 bases between them. The DNA for the CDR3 is TGCGCCAGCAGCCACCGAAGGGGTTCCGTGTCCAATGAGCAGTTCTTC. Its translation: CASSHRRGSVSNEQFF.

This rearrangement joins TRBV4-3 to TRBJ2-2; D is ambiguous. Germline V gene data show CDR1 as LGHNA and CDR2 as YSLEER. V shed 2 bases and J shed 5 bases, with 9 bases lying between them. This CDR3 contains 14 residues. The CDR3 loop is CASSQRMGTGELFF. CDR3 DNA sequence: TGCGCCAGCAGCCAACGTATGGGGACCGGGGAGCTGTTTTTT.

This clonotype was detected ten times or more. This sequence joins TRBV28 and TRBJ2-7; no reliable D call. Trimming stripped 8 bases from V and 5 bases from J, with 4 bases between. Germline V lookup: CDR1 MDHEN, CDR2 SYDVKM. This CDR3 region has 9 residues. CDR3 nucleotide sequence: TGTGCCAGCGGAGACGAGCAGTACTTC. It is translated as CASGDEQYF.

This chain connects TRBV4-3 to TRBJ1-1, with 10 bases aligning to TRBD1. Unmatched junction bases numbered 4, after V lost 0 bases and J lost 0 bases. The CDR3 is made up of 17 amino acids. The germline CDR1 and CDR2 sequences are LGHNA and YSLEER. DNA for the CDR3: TGCGCCAGCAGCCAAGATCCAGGACAGGGGGTGAACACTGAAGCTTTCTTT. It translates to CASSQDPGQGVNTEAFF.

This clonotype was counted only a few times. CDR3 nucleotides: TGTGCCAGCAGCGTAGAACAGTCCCAAGAGACCCAGTACTTC. Amino acids: CASSVEQSQETQYF. V gene TRBV9 combines with J gene TRBJ2-5; D call uncertain. This CDR3 is built from 14 residues. Germline V CDR1 and CDR2: SGDLS, YYNGEE. Trimming cost V 0 bases and J 1 base, with 7 bases left between them.

V is TRBV5-1 and J is TRBJ1-3; maybe TRBD1 (5 bases). V was pared by 7 bases and J by 4 bases, with 12 bases between. CDR1 is SGHRS, CDR2 YFSETQ, per germline. This CDR3 has 13 residues. For the CDR3, the DNA is TGCGCCAGCGCGGGGCTTGGGGGAAACACCATATATTTT. Its translation is CASAGLGGNTIYF.

This chain connects TRBV7-8 to TRBJ1-2; D gene uncertain. This CDR3 region has 17 residues. The germline gives CDR1 SGHVS, CDR2 FQNEAQ. The V gene lost 3 bases and the J gene lost 1 base, with 18 bases spanning the gap. CDR3 DNA sequence: TGTGCCAGCAGCTTTGGGTACGACCGGGTCTATAACTATGGCTACACCTTC. It is translated as CASSFGYDRVYNYGYTF.

This clonotype was picked up a small number of times. The chain couples TRBV6-2 or TRBV6-3 to TRBJ2-5; D remains ambiguous. This CDR3 contains 12 residues. Germline V gene sequence: CDR1 MNHEY, CDR2 SVGEGT. Trimming stripped 8 bases from V and 7 bases from J, with 14 bases between. The CDR3 region is CASCTDPWTQYF. In nucleotides, the CDR3 is TGTGCCAGCTGTACCGACCCTTGGACCCAGTACTTC.

This clonotype came up a few times. This chain uses TRBV5-5 with TRBJ1-2; D is possibly TRBD1 (5 bases). V was trimmed by 0 bases and J by 4 bases, leaving 13 bases between them. CDR1 and CDR2 from the germline V gene are SGHKS and YYEKEE (reference sequence). This CDR3 is built from 15 residues. CDR3 nucleotide sequence: TGTGCCAGCAGCTTGGATGGGACGGCCATCTATGGCTACACCTTC. Residues: CASSLDGTAIYGYTF.

Many counts were recorded for this clonotype. The chain carries TRBV12-3 or TRBV12-4 and TRBJ1-5, with D maybe TRBD1 (6 bases). This CDR3 comprises 15 residues. The V gene lost 5 bases and the J gene lost 1 base, with 12 bases spanning the gap. CDR3 protein: CASSPGGASNQPQHF. As DNA, the CDR3 is TGTGCCAGCAGTCCCGGGGGCGCGAGCAATCAGCCCCAGCATTTT.

The chain links TRBV3-1 to TRBJ2-3; weak D call: TRBD2 (5 bases). Germline CDR1 reads LGHDT; CDR2 reads YNNKEL (reference sequence). V lost 4 bases and J 1 base, leaving 9 bases between the germline ends. CDR3 length: 14 amino acids. CDR3 DNA sequence: TGTGCCAGCAGCCTAGACTACCGCACAGATACGCAGTATTTT. Residues: CASSLDYRTDTQYF.

The gene calls are TRBV20-1 and TRBJ2-3; 7 positions agree with TRBD2. J lost 2 bases, V lost 4 bases, and 15 bases had no gene match. The CDR3 spans 17 residues. Germline lookup yields CDR1 DFQATT and CDR2 SNEGSKA (reference sequence). The CDR3 DNA sequence: TGCAGTGCTAAGGGTAGGGGATTTCGGGGGGACACAGATACGCAGTATTTT. Translated: CSAKGRGFRGDTDTQYF.

The sample holds many counts of this clonotype. V and J are TRBV12-3 or TRBV12-4 and TRBJ2-1; 10 positions match TRBD2. This CDR3 region has 14 residues. V was pared by 2 bases and J by 10 bases, with 5 bases of the junction left unmatched. This chain's CDR3 is CASSLSGGAGEQFF. The CDR3 nucleotides are TGTGCCAGCAGTTTAAGCGGGGGGGCGGGGGAGCAGTTCTTC.

A remark on this clonotype: One junction end does not reproduce the germline sequence, and a read error may be involved. V is TRBV7-2 and J is TRBJ2-7, with no clear D. The CDR3 has 11 residues. CDR1 and CDR2 (germline): SGHTA, FQGNSA. CDR3 amino acids: CASRSNGELYF. The CDR3 region has the DNA TGTGCCAGCAGGTCAAATGGCGAGCTGTACTTC.

This sequence joins TRBV29-1 and TRBJ2-7; 10 bases map to TRBD1. This CDR3 comprises 15 residues. Germline trimming cut 6 bases from V and 5 bases from J; bases unmatched to any gene: 13. CDR1 and CDR2 from the germline V gene are SQVTM and ANQGSEA. The DNA for the CDR3 is TGCAGCGTCCTGAGGCTCGGGACAGGGGACCACGAGCAGTACTTC. This codes for CSVLRLGTGDHEQYF.

A few counts support this clonotype. V gene TRBV5-6 combines with J gene TRBJ2-6; possibly TRBD2 for D (6 bases). The germline V and J ends were trimmed by 2 bases and 2 bases, with 11 bases remaining between them. This CDR3 has 16 amino acids. Germline-derived CDR1 and CDR2 are SGHDT and YYEEEE. CDR3 bases: TGTGCCAGCAGCTTCCAGGGAGGCCCTGGGGCCAACGTCCTGACTTTC. As protein: CASSFQGGPGANVLTF.

A few counts support this clonotype. V and J are TRBV20-1 and TRBJ2-7, with 9 positions matching TRBD1. The CDR3 extends over 15 amino acids. Germline CDR1 DFQATT, CDR2 SNEGSKA (reference sequence). With V trimmed by 6 bases and J by 1 base, 10 bases remained unmatched. CDR3 DNA sequence: TGCAGTGCGACATACACAGGGGGCCTTTCCTACGAGCAGTACTTC. It is translated as CSATYTGGLSYEQYF.

This clonotype has ten or more counts. The CDR3 coding sequence is TGCAGCGTTGGAGGACAGGGGACCTACGAGCAGTACTTC. This encodes CSVGGQGTYEQYF. The chain uses TRBV29-1 and TRBJ2-7; 9 bases are a match to TRBD1. The CDR3 covers 13 residues. The V and J ends lost 4 bases and 2 bases, in that order; junction bases with no gene match: 3. The germline CDR1 and CDR2 sequences are SQVTM and ANQGSEA.